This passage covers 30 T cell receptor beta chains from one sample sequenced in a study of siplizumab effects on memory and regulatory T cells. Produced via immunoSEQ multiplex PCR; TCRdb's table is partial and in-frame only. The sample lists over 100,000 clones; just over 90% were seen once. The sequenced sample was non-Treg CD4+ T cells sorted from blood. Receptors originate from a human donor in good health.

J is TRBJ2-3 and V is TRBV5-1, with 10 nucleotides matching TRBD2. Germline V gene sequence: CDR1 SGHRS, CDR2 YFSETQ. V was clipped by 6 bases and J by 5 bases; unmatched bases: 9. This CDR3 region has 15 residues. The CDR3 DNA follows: TGCGCCAGCACCTTAAGCGGGGGGGCCGTAGATACGCAGTATTTT. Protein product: CASTLSGGAVDTQYF.

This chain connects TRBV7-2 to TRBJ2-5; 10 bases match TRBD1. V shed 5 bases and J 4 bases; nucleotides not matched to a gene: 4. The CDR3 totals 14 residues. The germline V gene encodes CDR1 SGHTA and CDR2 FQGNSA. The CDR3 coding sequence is TGTGCCAGCAGCGCCGGGACAGGGGTAGAGACCCAGTACTTC. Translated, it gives CASSAGTGVETQYF.

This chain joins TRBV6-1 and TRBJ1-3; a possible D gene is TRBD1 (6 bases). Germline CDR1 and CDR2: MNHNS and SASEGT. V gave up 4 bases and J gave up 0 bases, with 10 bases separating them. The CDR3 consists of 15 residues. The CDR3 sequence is CASSAGQSSGNTIYF. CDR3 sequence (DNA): TGTGCCAGCAGTGCCGGACAGAGCTCTGGAAACACCATATATTTT.

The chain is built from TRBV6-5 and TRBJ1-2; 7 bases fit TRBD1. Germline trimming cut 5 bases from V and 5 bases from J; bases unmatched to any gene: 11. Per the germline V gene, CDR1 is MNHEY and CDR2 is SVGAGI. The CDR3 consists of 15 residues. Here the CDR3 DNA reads TGTGCCAGCAGTAGGACAGGCCAGAGTAGATATGGCTACACCTTC. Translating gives CASSRTGQSRYGYTF.

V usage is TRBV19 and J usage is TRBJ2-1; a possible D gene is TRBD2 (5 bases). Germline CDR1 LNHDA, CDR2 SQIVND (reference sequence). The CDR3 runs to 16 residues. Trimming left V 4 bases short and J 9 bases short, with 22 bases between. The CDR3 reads CASSSRGLPPVGEQFF. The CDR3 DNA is TGTGCCAGTAGTAGCCGAGGACTCCCCCCTGTCGGTGAGCAGTTCTTC.

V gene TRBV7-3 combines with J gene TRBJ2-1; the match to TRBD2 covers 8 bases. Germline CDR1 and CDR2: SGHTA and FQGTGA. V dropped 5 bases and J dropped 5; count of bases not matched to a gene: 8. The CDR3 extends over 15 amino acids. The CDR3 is CASSPTSGYNNEQFF. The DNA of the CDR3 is TGTGCCAGCAGCCCAACTAGCGGCTATAACAATGAGCAGTTCTTC.

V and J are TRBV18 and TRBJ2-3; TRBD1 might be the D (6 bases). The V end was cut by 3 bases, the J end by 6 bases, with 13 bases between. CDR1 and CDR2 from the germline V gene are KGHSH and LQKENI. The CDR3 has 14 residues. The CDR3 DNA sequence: TGTGCCAGCTCACCTTCCAGGGGCGAGGATACGCAGTATTTT. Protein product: CASSPSRGEDTQYF.

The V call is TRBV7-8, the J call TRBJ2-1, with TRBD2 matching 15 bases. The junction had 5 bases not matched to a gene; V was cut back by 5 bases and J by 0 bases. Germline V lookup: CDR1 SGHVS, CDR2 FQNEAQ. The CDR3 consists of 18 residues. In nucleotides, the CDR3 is TGTGCCAGCAGCCTTAGGACTAGCGGGGGGGCCTCCTACAATGAGCAGTTCTTC. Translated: CASSLRTSGGASYNEQFF.

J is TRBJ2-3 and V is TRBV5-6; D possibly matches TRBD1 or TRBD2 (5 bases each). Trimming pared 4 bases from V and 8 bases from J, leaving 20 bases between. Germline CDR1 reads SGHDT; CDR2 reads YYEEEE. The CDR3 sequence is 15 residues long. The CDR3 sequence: CASSEEMSGTGTQYF. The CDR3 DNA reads TGTGCCAGCAGCGAGGAAATGTCCGGGACGGGTACGCAGTATTTT.

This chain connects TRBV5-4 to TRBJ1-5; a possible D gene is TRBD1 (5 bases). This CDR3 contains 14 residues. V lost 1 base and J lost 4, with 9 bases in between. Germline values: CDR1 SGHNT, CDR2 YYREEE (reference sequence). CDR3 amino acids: CASSLIPGNQPQHF. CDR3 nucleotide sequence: TGTGCCAGCAGCTTGATACCAGGGAATCAGCCCCAGCATTTT.

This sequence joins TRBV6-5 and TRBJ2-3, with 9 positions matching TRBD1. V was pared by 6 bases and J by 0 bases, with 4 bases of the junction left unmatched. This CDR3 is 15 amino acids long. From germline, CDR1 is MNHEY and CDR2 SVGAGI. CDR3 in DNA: TGTGCCAGCAGCGACAGGGGGGCCAGCACAGATACGCAGTATTTT. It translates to CASSDRGASTDTQYF.

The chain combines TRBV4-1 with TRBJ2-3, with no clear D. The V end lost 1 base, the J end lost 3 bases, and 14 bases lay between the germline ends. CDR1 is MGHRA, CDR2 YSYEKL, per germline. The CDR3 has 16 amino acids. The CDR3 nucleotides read TGCGCCAGCAGCCAAGGATACGGAAAGACGACAGATACGCAGTATTTT. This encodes CASSQGYGKTTDTQYF.

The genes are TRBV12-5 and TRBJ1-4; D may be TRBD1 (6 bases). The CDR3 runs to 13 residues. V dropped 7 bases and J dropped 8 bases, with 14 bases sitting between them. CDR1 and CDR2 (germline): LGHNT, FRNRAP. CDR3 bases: TGTGCTAGTGCCAACCAGGGGAGCGAAAAACTGTTTTTT. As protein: CASANQGSEKLFF.

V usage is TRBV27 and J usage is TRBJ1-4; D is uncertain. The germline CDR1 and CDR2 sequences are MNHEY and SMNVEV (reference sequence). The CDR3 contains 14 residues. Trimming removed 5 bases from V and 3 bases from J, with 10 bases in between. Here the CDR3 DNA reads TGTGCCAGCAGTCTCCCGGGCGCTAATGAAAAACTGTTTTTT. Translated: CASSLPGANEKLFF.

This CDR3 is CASSPSGGAYEQFF. CDR3 coding DNA: TGTGCCAGCAGTCCCTCGGGGGGCGCGTATGAGCAGTTCTTC. The chain combines TRBV7-2 with TRBJ2-1, with TRBD2 as a possible D gene (7 bases). V shed 6 bases and J shed 8 bases, with 17 bases lying between them. Germline CDR1 and CDR2: SGHTA and FQGNSA. The CDR3 loop spans 14 amino acids.

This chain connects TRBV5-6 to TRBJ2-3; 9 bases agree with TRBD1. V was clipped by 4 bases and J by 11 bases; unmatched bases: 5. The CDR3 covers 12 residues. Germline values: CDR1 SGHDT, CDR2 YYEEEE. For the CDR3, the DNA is TGTGCCAGCAGCCCTCCGGGACAGGGGCAGTATTTT. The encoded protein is CASSPPGQGQYF.

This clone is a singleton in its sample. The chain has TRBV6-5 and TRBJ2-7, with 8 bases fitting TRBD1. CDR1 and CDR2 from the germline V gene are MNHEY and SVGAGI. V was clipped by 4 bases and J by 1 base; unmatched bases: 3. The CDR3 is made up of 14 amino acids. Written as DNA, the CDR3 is TGTGCCAGCAGTTTCCGGGACAGGTCCTACGAGCAGTACTTC. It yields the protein CASSFRDRSYEQYF.

Here the CDR3 reads CASSSIGGRNYGYTF. In DNA, the CDR3 is TGTGCCAGCAGTTCTATAGGCGGACGCAACTATGGCTACACCTTC. The V and J genes are TRBV28 and TRBJ1-2; no clear D. The CDR3 contains 15 residues. V lost 4 bases to trimming and J lost 2 bases, with 14 bases between them. Germline CDR1 and CDR2: MDHEN and SYDVKM.

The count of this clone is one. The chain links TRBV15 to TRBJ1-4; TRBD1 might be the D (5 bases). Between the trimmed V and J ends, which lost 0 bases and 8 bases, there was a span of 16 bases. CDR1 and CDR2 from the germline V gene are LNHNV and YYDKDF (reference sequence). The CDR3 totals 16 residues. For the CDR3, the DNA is TGTGCCACCAGCAGAGATCGGTGGGGGGAAGGGGAAAAACTGTTTTTT. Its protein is CATSRDRWGEGEKLFF.

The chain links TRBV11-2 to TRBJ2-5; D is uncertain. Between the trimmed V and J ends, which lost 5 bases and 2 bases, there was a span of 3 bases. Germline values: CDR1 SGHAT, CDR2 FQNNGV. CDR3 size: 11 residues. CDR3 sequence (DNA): TGTGCCAGCAGCGGGCAAGAGACCCAGTACTTC. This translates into CASSGQETQYF.

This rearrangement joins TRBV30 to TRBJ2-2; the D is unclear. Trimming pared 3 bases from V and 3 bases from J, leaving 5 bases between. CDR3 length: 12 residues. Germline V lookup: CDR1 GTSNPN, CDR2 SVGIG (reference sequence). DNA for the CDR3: TGTGCCTGGAGGAGGTACACCGGGGAGCTGTTTTTT. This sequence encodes CAWRRYTGELFF.

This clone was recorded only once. The CDR3 here is CASKKTNYGYTF. Written as DNA, the CDR3 is TGTGCCAGCAAGAAGACCAACTATGGCTACACCTTC. The rearrangement joins TRBV7-9 to TRBJ1-2; D is ambiguous. This CDR3 has 12 amino acids. The germline V gene encodes CDR1 SEHNR and CDR2 FQNEAQ (reference sequence). V was clipped by 7 bases and J by 2 bases, with 8 bases between them.

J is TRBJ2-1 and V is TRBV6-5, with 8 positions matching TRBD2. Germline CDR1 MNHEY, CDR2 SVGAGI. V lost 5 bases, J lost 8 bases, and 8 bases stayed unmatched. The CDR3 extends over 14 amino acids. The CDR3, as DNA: TGTGCCAGCAGTCCCCCCCCTAGCGGGCATGAGCAGTTCTTC. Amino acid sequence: CASSPPPSGHEQFF.

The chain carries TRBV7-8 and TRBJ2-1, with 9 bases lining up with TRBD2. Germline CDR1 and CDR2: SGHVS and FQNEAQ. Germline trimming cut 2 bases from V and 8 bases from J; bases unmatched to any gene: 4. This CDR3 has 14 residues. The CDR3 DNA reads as TGTGCCAGCAGCTTAAGGGGACTAGCCGATGAGCAGTTCTTC. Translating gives CASSLRGLADEQFF.

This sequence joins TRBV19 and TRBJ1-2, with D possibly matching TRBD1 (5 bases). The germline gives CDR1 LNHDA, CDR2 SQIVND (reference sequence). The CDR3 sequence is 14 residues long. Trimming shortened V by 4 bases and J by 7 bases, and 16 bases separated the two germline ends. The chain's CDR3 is CASSRDRDLAGYTF. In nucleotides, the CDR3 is TGTGCCAGTAGTAGGGACCGAGATTTGGCTGGCTACACCTTC.

CDR3 in amino acids: CASSPYLASSGNTIYF. As DNA, the CDR3 is TGTGCCAGTAGCCCATATTTGGCCAGCTCTGGAAACACCATATATTTT. V gene TRBV19 combines with J gene TRBJ1-3, with D hard to call. The germline V and J ends were trimmed by 6 bases and 0 bases, with 15 bases remaining between them. The CDR3 covers 16 residues. Germline V lookup: CDR1 LNHDA, CDR2 SQIVND (reference sequence). Complete variable domain (other parts from reference TRBV19 and TRBJ1-3): DGGITQSPKYLFRKEGQNVTLSCEQNLNHDAMYWYRQDPGQGLRLIYYSQIVNDFQKGDIAEGYSVSREKKESFPLTVTSAQKNPTAFYLCASSPYLASSGNTIYFGEGSWLTVV.

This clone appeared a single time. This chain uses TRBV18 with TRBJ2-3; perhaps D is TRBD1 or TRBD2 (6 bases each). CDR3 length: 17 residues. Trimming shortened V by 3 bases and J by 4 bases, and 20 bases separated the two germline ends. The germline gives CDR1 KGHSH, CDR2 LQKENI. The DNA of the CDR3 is TGTGCCAGCTCACCGCCCTGGGGGCAGGGAGGACCAGATACGCAGTATTTT. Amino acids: CASSPPWGQGGPDTQYF.

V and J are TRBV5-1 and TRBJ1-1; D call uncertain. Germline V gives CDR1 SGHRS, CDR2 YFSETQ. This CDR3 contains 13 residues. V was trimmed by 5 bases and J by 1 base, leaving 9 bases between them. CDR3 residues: CASSLRSNTEAFF. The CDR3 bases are TGCGCCAGCAGTCTCAGGTCGAACACTGAAGCTTTCTTT. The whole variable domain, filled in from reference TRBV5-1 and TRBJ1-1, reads KAGVTQTPRYLIKTRGQQVTLSCSPISGHRSVSWYQQTPGQGLQFLFEYFSETQRNKGNFPGRFSGRQFSNSRSEMNVSTLELGDSALYLCASSLRSNTEAFFGQGTRLTVV.

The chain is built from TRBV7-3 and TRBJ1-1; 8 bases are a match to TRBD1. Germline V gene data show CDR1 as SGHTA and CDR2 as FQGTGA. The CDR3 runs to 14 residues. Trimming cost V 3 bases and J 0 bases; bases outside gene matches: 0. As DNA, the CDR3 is TGTGCCAGCAGCTTGGACAGGGTGAACACTGAAGCTTTCTTT. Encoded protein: CASSLDRVNTEAFF.

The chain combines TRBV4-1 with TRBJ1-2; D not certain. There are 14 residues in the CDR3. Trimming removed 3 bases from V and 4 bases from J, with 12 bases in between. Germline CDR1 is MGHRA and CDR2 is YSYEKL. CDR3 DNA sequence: TGCGCCAGCAGCCATCTTACTGAGGTCTATGGCTACACCTTC. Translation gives CASSHLTEVYGYTF.